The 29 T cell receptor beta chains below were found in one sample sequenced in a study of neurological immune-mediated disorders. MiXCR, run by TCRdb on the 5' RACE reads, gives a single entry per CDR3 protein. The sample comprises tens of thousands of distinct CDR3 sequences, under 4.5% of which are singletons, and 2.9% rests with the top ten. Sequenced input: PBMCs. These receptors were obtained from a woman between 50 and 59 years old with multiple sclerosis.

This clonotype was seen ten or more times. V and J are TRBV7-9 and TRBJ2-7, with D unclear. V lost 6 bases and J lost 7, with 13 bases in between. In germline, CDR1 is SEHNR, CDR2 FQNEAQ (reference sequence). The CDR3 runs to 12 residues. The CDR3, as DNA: TGTGCCAGCAGGAAGGGCGGCGAGGAGCAGTACTTC. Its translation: CASRKGGEEQYF. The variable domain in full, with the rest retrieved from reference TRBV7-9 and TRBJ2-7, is DTGVSQNPRHKITKRGQNVTFRCDPISEHNRLYWYRQTLGQGPEFLTYFQNEAQLEKSRLLSDRFSAERPKGSFSTLEIQRTEQGDSAMYLCASRKGGEEQYFGPGTRLTVT.

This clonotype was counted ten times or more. CDR3 in amino acids: CSARPTGGDNSPLHF. The CDR3 nucleotides read TGCAGTGCTAGGCCCACAGGGGGGGATAATTCACCCCTCCACTTT. The J gene is TRBJ1-6, the V gene TRBV20-1, with 8 bases lining up with TRBD1. J lost 5 bases, V lost 3 bases, and 6 bases had no gene match. The CDR3 sequence is 15 residues long. Looked up from germline, CDR1 is DFQATT and CDR2 is SNEGSKA (reference sequence).

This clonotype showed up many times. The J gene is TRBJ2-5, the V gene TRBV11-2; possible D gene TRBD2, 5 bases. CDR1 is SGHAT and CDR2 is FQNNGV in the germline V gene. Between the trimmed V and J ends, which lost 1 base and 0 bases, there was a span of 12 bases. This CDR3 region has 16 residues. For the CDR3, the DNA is TGTGCCAGCAGCTTAGGAACCCTAGCTAACCAAGAGACCCAGTACTTC. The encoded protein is CASSLGTLANQETQYF.

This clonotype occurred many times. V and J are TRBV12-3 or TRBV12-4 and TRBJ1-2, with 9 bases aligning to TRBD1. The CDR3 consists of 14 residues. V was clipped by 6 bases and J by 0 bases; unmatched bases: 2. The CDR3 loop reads CASRGQGSNYGYTF. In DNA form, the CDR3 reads TGTGCCAGCAGGGGACAGGGTTCTAACTATGGCTACACCTTC.

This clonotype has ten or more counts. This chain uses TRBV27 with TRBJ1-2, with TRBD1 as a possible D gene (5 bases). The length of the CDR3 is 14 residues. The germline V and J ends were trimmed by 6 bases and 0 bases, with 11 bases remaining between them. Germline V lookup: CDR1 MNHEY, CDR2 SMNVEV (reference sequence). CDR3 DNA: TGTGCCAGCAGGCTCCAGGGATCTAACTATGGCTACACCTTC. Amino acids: CASRLQGSNYGYTF.

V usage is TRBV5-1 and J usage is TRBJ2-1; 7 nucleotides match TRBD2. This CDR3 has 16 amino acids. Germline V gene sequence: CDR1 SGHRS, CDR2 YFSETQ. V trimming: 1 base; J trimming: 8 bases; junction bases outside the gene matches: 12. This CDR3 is CASSLIGLFRGDEQFF. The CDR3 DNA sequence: TGCGCCAGCAGCTTGATCGGACTGTTTCGGGGGGATGAGCAGTTCTTC.

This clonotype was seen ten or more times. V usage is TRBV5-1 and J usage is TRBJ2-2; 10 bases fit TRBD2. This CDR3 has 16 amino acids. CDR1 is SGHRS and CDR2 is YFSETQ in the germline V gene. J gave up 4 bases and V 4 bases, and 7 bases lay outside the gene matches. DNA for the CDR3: TGCGCCAGCAGCGCAAGAGCTAGCGGGGGCACCGGGGAGCTGTTTTTT. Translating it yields CASSARASGGTGELFF. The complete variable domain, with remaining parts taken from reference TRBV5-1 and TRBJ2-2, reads KAGVTQTPRYLIKTRGQQVTLSCSPISGHRSVSWYQQTPGQGLQFLFEYFSETQRNKGNFPGRFSGRQFSNSRSEMNVSTLELGDSALYLCASSARASGGTGELFFGEGSRLTVL.

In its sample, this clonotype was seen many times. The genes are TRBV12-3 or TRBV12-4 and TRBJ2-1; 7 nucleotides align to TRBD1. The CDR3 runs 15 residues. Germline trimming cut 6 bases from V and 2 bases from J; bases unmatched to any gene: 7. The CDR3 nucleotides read TGTGCCAGCAGGGAACAGGGGACCACCTACAATGAGCAGTTCTTC. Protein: CASREQGTTYNEQFF.

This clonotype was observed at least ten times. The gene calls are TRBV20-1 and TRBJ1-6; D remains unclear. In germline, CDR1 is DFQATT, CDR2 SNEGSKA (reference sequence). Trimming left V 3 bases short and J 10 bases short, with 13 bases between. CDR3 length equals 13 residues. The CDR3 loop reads CSARDNSGSPLHF. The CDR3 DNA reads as TGCAGTGCTAGGGATAACAGCGGGTCACCCCTCCACTTT.

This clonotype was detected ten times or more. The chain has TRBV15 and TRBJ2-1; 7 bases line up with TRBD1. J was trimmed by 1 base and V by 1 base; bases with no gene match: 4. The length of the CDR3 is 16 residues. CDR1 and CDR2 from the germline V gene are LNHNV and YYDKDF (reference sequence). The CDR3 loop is CATSRGQGKSYNEQFF. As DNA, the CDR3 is TGTGCCACCAGCAGAGGACAGGGAAAATCCTACAATGAGCAGTTCTTC.

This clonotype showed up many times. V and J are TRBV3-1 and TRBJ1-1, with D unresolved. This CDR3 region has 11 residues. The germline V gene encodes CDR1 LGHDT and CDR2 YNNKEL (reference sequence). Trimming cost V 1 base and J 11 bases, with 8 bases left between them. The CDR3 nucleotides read TGTGCCAGCAGCCAAGTTGGGGTTGCTTTCTTT. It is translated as CASSQVGVAFF. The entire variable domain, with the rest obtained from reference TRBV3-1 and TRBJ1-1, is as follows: DTAVSQTPKYLVTQMGNDKSIKCEQNLGHDTMYWYKQDSKKFLKIMFSYNNKELIINETVPNRFSPKSPDKAHLNLHINSLELGDSAVYFCASSQVGVAFFGQGTRLTVV.

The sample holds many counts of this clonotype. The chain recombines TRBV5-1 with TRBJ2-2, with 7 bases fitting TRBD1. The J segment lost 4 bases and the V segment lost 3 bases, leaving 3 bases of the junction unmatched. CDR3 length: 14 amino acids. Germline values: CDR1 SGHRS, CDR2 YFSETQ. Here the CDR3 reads CASSSRTGTGELFF. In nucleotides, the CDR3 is TGCGCCAGCAGCTCGCGGACAGGCACCGGGGAGCTGTTTTTT.

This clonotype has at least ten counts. CDR3 loop: CASSSGQAEGQYF. Here the CDR3 DNA reads TGTGCCAGCAGCTCAGGACAGGCGGAAGGGCAGTACTTC. The chain has TRBV11-3 and TRBJ2-7, with 7 bases aligning to TRBD1. The ends lost 4 bases at V and 9 bases at J; junction bases unmatched: 9. The CDR3 totals 13 residues. Germline lookup yields CDR1 SGHNT and CDR2 YENEEA.

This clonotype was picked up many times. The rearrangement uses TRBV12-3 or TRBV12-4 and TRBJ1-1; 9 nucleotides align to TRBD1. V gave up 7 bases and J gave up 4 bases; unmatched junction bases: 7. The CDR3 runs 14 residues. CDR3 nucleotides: TGTGCCAGCAAACCCGGGACAGGGAGCACTGAAGCTTTCTTT. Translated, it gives CASKPGTGSTEAFF.

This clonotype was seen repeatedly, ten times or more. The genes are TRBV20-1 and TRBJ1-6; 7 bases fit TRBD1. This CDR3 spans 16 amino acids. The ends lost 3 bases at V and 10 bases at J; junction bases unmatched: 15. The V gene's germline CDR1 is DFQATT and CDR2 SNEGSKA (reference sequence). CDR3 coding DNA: TGCAGTGCTAGGAAAGGCCTAGCTCAGGGGGACTCACCCCTCCACTTT. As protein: CSARKGLAQGDSPLHF.

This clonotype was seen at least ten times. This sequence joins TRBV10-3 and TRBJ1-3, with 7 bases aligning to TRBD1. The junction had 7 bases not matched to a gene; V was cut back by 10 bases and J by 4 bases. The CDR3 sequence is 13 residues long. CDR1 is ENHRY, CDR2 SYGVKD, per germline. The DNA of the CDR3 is TGTGCCACCGCTGACAGGGTGGGAAACACCATATATTTT. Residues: CATADRVGNTIYF.

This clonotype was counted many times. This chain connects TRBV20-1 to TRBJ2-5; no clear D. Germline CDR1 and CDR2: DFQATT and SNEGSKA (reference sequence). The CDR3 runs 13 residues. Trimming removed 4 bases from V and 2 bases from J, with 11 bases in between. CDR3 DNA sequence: TGCAGTGCTAATAGTCCCGGTCAAGAGACCCAGTACTTC. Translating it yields CSANSPGQETQYF.

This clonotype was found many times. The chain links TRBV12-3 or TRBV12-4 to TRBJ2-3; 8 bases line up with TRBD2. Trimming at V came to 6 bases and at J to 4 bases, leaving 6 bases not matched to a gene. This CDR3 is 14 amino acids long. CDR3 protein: CASSRRGAPDTQYF. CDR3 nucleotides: TGTGCCAGCAGCCGGCGGGGGGCCCCAGATACGCAGTATTTT.

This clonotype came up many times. This chain's CDR3 is CASGLAGGGEQFF. The CDR3 DNA is TGTGCCAGCGGACTAGCGGGGGGAGGTGAGCAGTTCTTC. V and J are TRBV6-5 and TRBJ2-1; TRBD2 matches at 14 bases. The CDR3 has 13 residues. Looked up from germline, CDR1 is MNHEY and CDR2 is SVGAGI. The V segment lost 8 bases and the J segment 9 bases; nucleotides outside the gene matches: 3.

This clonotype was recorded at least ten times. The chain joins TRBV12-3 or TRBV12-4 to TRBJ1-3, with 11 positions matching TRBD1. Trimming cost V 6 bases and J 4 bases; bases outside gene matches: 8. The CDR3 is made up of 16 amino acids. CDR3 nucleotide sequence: TGTGCCAGCAGCCGAGGACAGGGGGCGCGGGGAAACACCATATATTTT. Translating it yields CASSRGQGARGNTIYF.

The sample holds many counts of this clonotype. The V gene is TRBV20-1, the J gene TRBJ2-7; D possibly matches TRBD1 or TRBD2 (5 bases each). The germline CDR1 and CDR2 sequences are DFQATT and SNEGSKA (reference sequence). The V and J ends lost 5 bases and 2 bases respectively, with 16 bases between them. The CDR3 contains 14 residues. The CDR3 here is CSAPDGTHPYEQYF. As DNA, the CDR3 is TGCAGTGCTCCGGACGGGACGCACCCCTACGAGCAGTACTTC.

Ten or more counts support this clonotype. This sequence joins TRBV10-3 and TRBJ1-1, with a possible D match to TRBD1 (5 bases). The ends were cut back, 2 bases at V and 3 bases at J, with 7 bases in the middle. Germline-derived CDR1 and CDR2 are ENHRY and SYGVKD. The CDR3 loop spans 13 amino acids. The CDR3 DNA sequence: TGTGCCATCAGTGAGGGGGACCACACTGAAGCTTTCTTT. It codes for CAISEGDHTEAFF.

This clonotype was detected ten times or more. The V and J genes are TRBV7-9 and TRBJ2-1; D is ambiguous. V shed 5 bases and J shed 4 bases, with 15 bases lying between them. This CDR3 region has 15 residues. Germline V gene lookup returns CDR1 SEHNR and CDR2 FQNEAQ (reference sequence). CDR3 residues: CASSPGRARYNEQFF. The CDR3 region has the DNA TGTGCCAGCAGCCCCGGTCGAGCGAGGTACAATGAGCAGTTCTTC.

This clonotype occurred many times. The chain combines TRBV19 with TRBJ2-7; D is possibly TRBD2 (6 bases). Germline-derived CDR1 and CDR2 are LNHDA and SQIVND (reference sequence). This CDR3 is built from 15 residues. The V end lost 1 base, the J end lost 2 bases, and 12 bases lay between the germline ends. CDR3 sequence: CASSIGHGGTYEQYF. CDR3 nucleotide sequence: TGTGCCAGTAGTATAGGCCATGGAGGGACCTACGAGCAGTACTTC. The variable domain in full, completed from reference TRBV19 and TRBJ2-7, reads DGGITQSPKYLFRKEGQNVTLSCEQNLNHDAMYWYRQDPGQGLRLIYYSQIVNDFQKGDIAEGYSVSREKKESFPLTVTSAQKNPTAFYLCASSIGHGGTYEQYFGPGTRLTVT.

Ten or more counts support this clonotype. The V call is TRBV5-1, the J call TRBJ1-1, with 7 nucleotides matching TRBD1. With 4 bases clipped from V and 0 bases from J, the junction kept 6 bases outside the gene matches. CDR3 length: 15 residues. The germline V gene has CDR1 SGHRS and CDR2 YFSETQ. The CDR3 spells CASSGRDSLNTEAFF. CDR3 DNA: TGCGCCAGCAGCGGAAGGGACAGCCTGAACACTGAAGCTTTCTTT.

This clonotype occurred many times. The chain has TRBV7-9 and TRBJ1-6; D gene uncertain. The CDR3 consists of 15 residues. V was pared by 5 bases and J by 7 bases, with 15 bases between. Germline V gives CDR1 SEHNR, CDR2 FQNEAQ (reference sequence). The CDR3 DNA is TGTGCCAGCAGCCCCCGGACCGGCTGGAATTCACCCCTCCACTTT. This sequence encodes CASSPRTGWNSPLHF.

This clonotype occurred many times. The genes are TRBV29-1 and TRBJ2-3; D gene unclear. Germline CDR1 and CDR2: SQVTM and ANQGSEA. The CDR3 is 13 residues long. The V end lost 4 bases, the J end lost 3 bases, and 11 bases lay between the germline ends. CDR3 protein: CSVAGGHTDTQYF. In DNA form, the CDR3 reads TGCAGCGTTGCCGGCGGCCATACAGATACGCAGTATTTT.

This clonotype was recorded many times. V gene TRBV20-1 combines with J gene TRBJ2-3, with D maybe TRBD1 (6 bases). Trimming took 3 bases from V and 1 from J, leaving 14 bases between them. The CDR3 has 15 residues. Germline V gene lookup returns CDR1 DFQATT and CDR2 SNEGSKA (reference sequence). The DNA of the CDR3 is TGCAGTGCTAGCCCCGGACAGTTTCGCACAGATACGCAGTATTTT. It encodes CSASPGQFRTDTQYF.

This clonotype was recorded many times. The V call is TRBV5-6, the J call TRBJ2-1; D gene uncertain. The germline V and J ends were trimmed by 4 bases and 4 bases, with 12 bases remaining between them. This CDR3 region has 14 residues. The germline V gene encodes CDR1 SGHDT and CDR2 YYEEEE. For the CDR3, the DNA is TGTGCCAGCAGCCACGCCCCACGGTACAATGAGCAGTTCTTC. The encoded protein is CASSHAPRYNEQFF.